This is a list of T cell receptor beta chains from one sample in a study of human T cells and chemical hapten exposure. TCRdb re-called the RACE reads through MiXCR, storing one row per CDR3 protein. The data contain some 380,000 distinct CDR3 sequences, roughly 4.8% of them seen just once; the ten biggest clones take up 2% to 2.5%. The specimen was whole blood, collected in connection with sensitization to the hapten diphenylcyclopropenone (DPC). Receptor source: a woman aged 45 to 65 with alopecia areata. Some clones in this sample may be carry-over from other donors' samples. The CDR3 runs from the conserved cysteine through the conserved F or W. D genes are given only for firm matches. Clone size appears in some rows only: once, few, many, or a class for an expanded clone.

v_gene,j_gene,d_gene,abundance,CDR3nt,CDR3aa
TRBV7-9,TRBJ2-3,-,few,TGTGCCAGCAGCTTAGGGGGTCCGGGTAGCACAGATACGCAGTATTTT,CASSLGGPGSTDTQYF
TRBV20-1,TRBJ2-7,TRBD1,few,TGCAGTGCTAGAGACGACAGGGTCATCTACGAGCAGTACTTC,CSARDDRVIYEQYF
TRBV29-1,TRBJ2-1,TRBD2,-,TGCAGCGTTCTCGATCGTACTAGCGGGAGAATGAATGGGCAGTTCTTC,CSVLDRTSGRMNGQFF
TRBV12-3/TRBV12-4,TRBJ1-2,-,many,TGTGCCAGCGGGCCTGTAGCTGGCTACACCTTC,CASGPVAGYTF
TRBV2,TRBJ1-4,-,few,TGTGCCAGCAGACGACAGAATAATGAAAAACTGTTTTTT,CASRRQNNEKLFF
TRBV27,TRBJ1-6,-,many,TGTGCCAGCAACAAACCTGGAGCACCCCTCCACTTT,CASNKPGAPLHF
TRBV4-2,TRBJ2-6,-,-,TGTGCCAGCAGCCCCCAAGGGGCCGGTGGGGCCAACGTCCTGACTTTC,CASSPQGAGGANVLTF
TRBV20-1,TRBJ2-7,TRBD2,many,TGCAGTGCTAGTGCTAGCGGGGAGACCTACGAGCAGTACTTC,CSASASGETYEQYF
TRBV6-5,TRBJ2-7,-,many,TGTGCCAGCAGTTCCCTCGGGGTCCAGATCCACGAGCAGTACTTC,CASSSLGVQIHEQYF
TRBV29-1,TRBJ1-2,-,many,TGCAGCGTTGAAGATTGGGGAGGGGACATCAACTATGGCTACACCTTC,CSVEDWGGDINYGYTF
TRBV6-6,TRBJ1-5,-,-,TGTGCCAGCAGTTCGCGAGAGGGAAGGCATTTT,CASSSREGRHF
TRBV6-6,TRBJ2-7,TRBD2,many,TGTGCCAGCAGTTCGACTAGCGGAGGCGCCTACGAGCAGTACTTC,CASSSTSGGAYEQYF
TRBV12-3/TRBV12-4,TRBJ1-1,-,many,TGTGCCAGCAGTCCGTCGATGGGCGGGGGCACTGAAGCTTTCTTT,CASSPSMGGGTEAFF
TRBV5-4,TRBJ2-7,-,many,TGTGCCAGCAGCTTGGCCGAGGACTCCTACGAGCAGTACTTC,CASSLAEDSYEQYF
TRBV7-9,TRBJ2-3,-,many,TGTGCCAGCAGCCCGGCGGACAGATACACAGATACGCAGTATTTT,CASSPADRYTDTQYF
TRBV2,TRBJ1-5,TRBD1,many,TGTGCCAGCAGTCGCGGACAGGGGTGGGGAGCCCAGCATTTT,CASSRGQGWGAQHF
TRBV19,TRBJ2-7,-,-,TGTGCCAGTGGACCCTTTGGAGAGCAGTACTTC,CASGPFGEQYF
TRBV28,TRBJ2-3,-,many,TGTGCCAGCTCTCCGCCGACTAGCACAGATACGCAGTATTTT,CASSPPTSTDTQYF
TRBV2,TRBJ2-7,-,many,TGTGCCAGCAGTGAAGTCCCGCTACAGGGACCATACGAGCAGTACTTC,CASSEVPLQGPYEQYF
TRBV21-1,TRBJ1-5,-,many,TGTGCCAGCAGCAAAGGGGACAGAACATCCTATAGCAATCAGCCCCAGCATTTT,CASSKGDRTSYSNQPQHF
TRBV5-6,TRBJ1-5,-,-,TGTGCCAGCAGACGCCGGGGTAGCAATCAGCCCCAGCATTTT,CASRRRGSNQPQHF
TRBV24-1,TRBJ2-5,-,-,TGTGCCACCGGGGGGTCACAGCTCCAAGAGACCCAGTACTTC,CATGGSQLQETQYF
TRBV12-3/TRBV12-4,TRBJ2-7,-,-,TGTGCCAGCAGCGACGGTAACTACGAGCAGTACTTC,CASSDGNYEQYF
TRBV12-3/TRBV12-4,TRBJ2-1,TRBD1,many,TGTGCCAGCAGCGTTGGGACAGGCCACTACAATGAGCAGTTCTTC,CASSVGTGHYNEQFF